This passage covers 29 T cell receptor beta chains from one sample sequenced in a study of T cells in Graves' hyperthyroidism and ophthalmopathy. Researchers amplified the TCR beta CDR3 regions from RNA transcripts. Primed by the HTBI set, a first-round RT-PCR was run on the TCR CDR3. MiXCR was run by TCRdb on the multiplex PCR reads, yielding one entry per CDR3 protein. Of hundreds of thousands of distinct CDR3 sequences in the sample, 20% are singletons; the top ten hold 47%. The sample taken for sequencing was blood. The source is a man aged 35 to 55 with Graves' ophthalmopathy.

This clonotype showed up many times. This chain uses TRBV18 with TRBJ1-5; a possible D gene is TRBD1 (5 bases). The CDR3 has 14 residues. From germline, CDR1 is KGHSH and CDR2 LQKENI. The ends were cut back, 4 bases at V and 1 base at J, with 8 bases in the middle. Here the CDR3 reads CASSRDVSNQPQHF. The CDR3 bases are TGTGCCAGCTCACGGGACGTGAGCAATCAGCCCCAGCATTTT.

The chain has TRBV19 and TRBJ1-1, with a possible D match to TRBD1 (6 bases). Germline V gene lookup returns CDR1 LNHDA and CDR2 SQIVND (reference sequence). With 4 bases removed from V and 1 base from J, the gap between germline ends came to 13 bases. The CDR3 has 15 residues. The chain's CDR3 is CASSSPGAANTEAFF. In DNA, the CDR3 is TGTGCCAGTAGTAGCCCAGGGGCCGCGAACACTGAAGCTTTCTTT.

This clonotype came up many times. This rearrangement joins TRBV7-2 to TRBJ2-3; TRBD1 matches at 10 bases. With V trimmed by 4 bases and J by 1 base, 5 bases remained unmatched. Looked up from germline, CDR1 is SGHTA and CDR2 is FQGNSA. The CDR3 has 16 amino acids. The CDR3 loop reads CASSYGQGVGTDTQYF. The CDR3 nucleotides are TGTGCCAGCAGCTACGGACAGGGGGTGGGCACAGATACGCAGTATTTT. Together with reference TRBV7-2 and TRBJ2-3, the CDR3 gives the full variable domain: GAGVSQSPSNKVTEKGKDVELRCDPISGHTALYWYRQSLGQGLEFLIYFQGNSAPDKSGLPSDRFSAERTGGSVSTLTIQRTQQEDSAVYLCASSYGQGVGTDTQYFGPGTRLTVL.

This clonotype was seen only a few times. The chain links TRBV19 to TRBJ2-1; either TRBD1 or TRBD2 may supply D (5 bases each). The CDR3 consists of 15 residues. V lost 5 bases to trimming and J lost 8 bases, with 19 bases between them. Germline assignment: CDR1 LNHDA and CDR2 SQIVND (reference sequence). CDR3: CASSAYTAGTDEQFF. DNA of the CDR3: TGTGCCAGTAGTGCCTATACCGCCGGGACCGATGAGCAGTTCTTC.

This clonotype came up many times. The chain combines TRBV3-1 with TRBJ2-2; 9 positions match TRBD1. Germline lookup yields CDR1 LGHDT and CDR2 YNNKEL (reference sequence). This CDR3 spans 15 amino acids. V shed 3 bases and J 1 base; nucleotides not matched to a gene: 0. CDR3 in amino acids: CASSQDRGNTGELFF. As DNA, the CDR3 is TGTGCCAGCAGCCAGGACAGGGGGAACACCGGGGAGCTGTTTTTT.

This clonotype has more than one count but fewer than ten. The CDR3 spells CSASLLAPSSYNEQFF. CDR3 sequence (DNA): TGCAGTGCTAGTCTACTAGCGCCGAGCTCCTACAATGAGCAGTTCTTC. The chain uses TRBV20-1 and TRBJ2-1; 7 nucleotides agree with TRBD2. This CDR3 region has 16 residues. CDR1 is DFQATT, CDR2 SNEGSKA, per germline (reference sequence). The ends lost 3 bases at V and 0 bases at J; junction bases unmatched: 8.

This clonotype was seen a few times. The chain is built from TRBV6-1 and TRBJ2-6; weak D call: TRBD1 (7 bases). Germline V lookup: CDR1 MNHNS, CDR2 SASEGT. Trimming took off 0 bases at V and 0 bases at J, with 12 bases between the two ends. The CDR3 length is 18 residues. This CDR3 reads CASSEAQGGLSGANVLTF. The DNA of the CDR3 is TGTGCCAGCAGTGAAGCCCAGGGGGGCCTCTCTGGGGCCAACGTCCTGACTTTC.

This clonotype was detected only a few times. The chain is built from TRBV12-3 or TRBV12-4 and TRBJ2-7; the D is unclear. The CDR3 sequence is 14 residues long. Trimming took off 3 bases at V and 7 bases at J, with 16 bases between the two ends. CDR3 sequence: CASSLYGGDGEQYF. In nucleotides, the CDR3 is TGTGCCAGCAGTTTGTACGGTGGGGATGGGGAGCAGTACTTC.

The rearrangement uses TRBV6-1 and TRBJ1-2; tentatively, D is TRBD1 (6 bases). The CDR3 length is 14 residues. Deletions cut 7 bases from V and 2 bases from J, with 14 bases between. Germline V lookup: CDR1 MNHNS, CDR2 SASEGT. CDR3 in amino acids: CASTSWGLNYGYTF. In DNA form, the CDR3 reads TGTGCCAGCACCTCTTGGGGGCTAAACTATGGCTACACCTTC.

The chain carries TRBV19 and TRBJ2-2; 7 nucleotides align to TRBD1. In germline, CDR1 is LNHDA, CDR2 SQIVND (reference sequence). V dropped 2 bases and J dropped 7; count of bases not matched to a gene: 4. The CDR3 is 14 residues long. The CDR3 coding sequence is TGTGCCAGTAGTATAAGGGGGCGCGACGGGGAGCTGTTTTTT. This translates into CASSIRGRDGELFF. The full variable domain, its missing parts supplied by reference TRBV19 and TRBJ2-2, is DGGITQSPKYLFRKEGQNVTLSCEQNLNHDAMYWYRQDPGQGLRLIYYSQIVNDFQKGDIAEGYSVSREKKESFPLTVTSAQKNPTAFYLCASSIRGRDGELFFGEGSRLTVL.

This clonotype was observed a handful of times. The J gene is TRBJ2-7, the V gene TRBV5-1; 7 bases fit TRBD1. Per germline, CDR1 SGHRS and CDR2 YFSETQ. Trimming cost V 5 bases and J 0 bases; bases outside gene matches: 5. This CDR3 region has 14 residues. CDR3 bases: TGCGCCAGCAGGAGGGGGCTAGACTCCTACGAGCAGTACTTC. Amino acid sequence: CASRRGLDSYEQYF.

J is TRBJ2-7 and V is TRBV15, with D maybe TRBD2 (6 bases). CDR3 length: 14 residues. V lost 8 bases, J lost 0 bases, and 14 bases lay in between. Germline V gives CDR1 LNHNV, CDR2 YYDKDF (reference sequence). CDR3 nucleotide sequence: TGTGCCACCGCCCAGGGAGGTGTCTCCTACGAGCAGTACTTC. It yields the protein CATAQGGVSYEQYF.

Regarding this clonotype: It is likely a read error, because the conserved phenylalanine at the end of the CDR3 is missing. The genes are TRBV2 and TRBJ1-2; D unclear. The ends were cut back, 0 bases at V and 3 bases at J, with 8 bases in the middle. The CDR3 sequence is 14 residues long. Per germline, CDR1 SNHLY and CDR2 FYNNEI. The CDR3 here is CASSEAGLDYGYTL. Written as DNA, the CDR3 is TGTGCCAGCAGTGAAGCAGGTCTGGACTATGGCTACACCCTC.

The J gene is TRBJ2-1, the V gene TRBV18, with TRBD2 identical over 13 bases. The germline V gene has CDR1 KGHSH and CDR2 LQKENI. The V gene end was trimmed by 4 bases and the J gene end by 9 bases; junction bases not matched to a gene: 6. There are 15 residues in the CDR3. CDR3 DNA: TGTGCCAGCTCACAGTGGACTAGCGGGAGTTTTGAGCAGTTCTTC. Translation: CASSQWTSGSFEQFF.

V is TRBV18 and J is TRBJ2-1; no clear D gene. CDR1 and CDR2 (germline): KGHSH, LQKENI. Trimming cost V 3 bases and J 4 bases, with 10 bases left between them. The CDR3 totals 14 residues. As DNA, the CDR3 is TGTGCCAGCTCACCTCCTATGAATTACAATGAGCAGTTCTTC. Its protein product is CASSPPMNYNEQFF.

V gene TRBV7-9 combines with J gene TRBJ1-1, with 8 bases fitting TRBD1. V lost 2 bases to trimming and J lost 4 bases; unmatched junction nucleotides: 3. The CDR3 totals 14 residues. Germline V CDR1 and CDR2: SEHNR, FQNEAQ (reference sequence). This CDR3 reads CASSLQGASTEAFF. The CDR3 DNA reads TGTGCCAGCAGCTTACAGGGGGCTAGCACTGAAGCTTTCTTT.

On this clonotype: The CDR3 does not close with the conserved phenylalanine or tryptophan, likely indicating a read error. The V call is TRBV10-3, the J call TRBJ2-3; D call uncertain. Trimming pared 6 bases from V and 4 bases from J, leaving 14 bases between. The length of the CDR3 is 14 residues. Germline CDR1 and CDR2: ENHRY and SYGVKD. CDR3 sequence: CAISDRSRADTQYS. CDR3 bases: TGTGCCATCAGCGACCGATCCCGGGCAGATACGCAGTATTCT.

This clonotype was recorded many times. This chain uses TRBV12-3 or TRBV12-4 with TRBJ2-5; TRBD2 matches 10 bases. The V and J ends lost 6 bases and 2 bases, in that order; junction bases with no gene match: 3. The CDR3 spans 14 residues. CDR3 sequence: CASRAGGLQETQYF. DNA for the CDR3: TGTGCCAGCAGAGCGGGGGGGCTGCAAGAGACCCAGTACTTC.

This clonotype has only a few counts. The chain links TRBV20-1 to TRBJ1-5, with a weak D call TRBD1 (5 bases). Trimming removed 1 base from V and 1 base from J, with 17 bases in between. This CDR3 region has 17 residues. CDR1 and CDR2 (germline): DFQATT, SNEGSKA (reference sequence). Here the CDR3 reads CSARGLLGVGSNQPQHF. The CDR3 nucleotides are TGCAGTGCTAGAGGCCTCCTAGGGGTTGGAAGCAATCAGCCCCAGCATTTT.

In DNA, the CDR3 is TGTGCCAGCAGCCACGTCAATGAAAAACTGTTTTTT. Its translation: CASSHVNEKLFF. The V gene is TRBV14, the J gene TRBJ1-4, with unresolved D. CDR3 size: 12 residues. Germline-derived CDR1 and CDR2 are SGHDN and FVKESK. Trimming removed 3 bases at V and 5 bases at J, with 4 bases between.

The chain uses TRBV20-1 and TRBJ1-2; TRBD1 agrees at 8 bases. This CDR3 contains 14 residues. The V gene end was trimmed by 1 base and the J gene end by 5 bases; junction bases not matched to a gene: 6. The germline V gene encodes CDR1 DFQATT and CDR2 SNEGSKA (reference sequence). The CDR3 nucleotides are TGCAGTGCTAGAGCACACAGGGGGTTGTATGGCTACACCTTC. Translation gives CSARAHRGLYGYTF.

This chain links TRBV7-3 with TRBJ2-7; a possible D gene is TRBD2 (6 bases). The CDR3 is 15 residues long. CDR1 is SGHTA and CDR2 is FQGTGA in the germline V gene. V lost 3 bases and J 2 bases, leaving 14 bases between the germline ends. The chain's CDR3 is CASSFPGGLAYEQYF. CDR3 bases: TGTGCCAGCAGCTTTCCCGGAGGGTTGGCCTACGAGCAGTACTTC. Full variable domain (remainder filled in from reference TRBV7-3 and TRBJ2-7): GAGVSQTPSNKVTEKGKYVELRCDPISGHTALYWYRQSLGQGPEFLIYFQGTGAADDSGLPNDRFFAVRPEGSVSTLKIQRTERGDSAVYLCASSFPGGLAYEQYFGPGTRLTVT.

J is TRBJ1-2 and V is TRBV9, with 8 bases lining up with TRBD1. V dropped 0 bases and J dropped 4; count of bases not matched to a gene: 8. In germline, CDR1 is SGDLS, CDR2 YYNGEE. The CDR3 spans 16 residues. The chain's CDR3 is CASSVDGTGVSYGYTF. CDR3 bases: TGTGCCAGCAGCGTAGATGGGACAGGAGTCTCCTATGGCTACACCTTC.

This clonotype was detected ten times or more. The chain combines TRBV28 with TRBJ1-1, with D possibly being TRBD1 (6 bases). V was clipped by 2 bases and J by 0 bases, with 10 bases between them. CDR3 length: 15 amino acids. From germline, CDR1 is MDHEN and CDR2 SYDVKM. The CDR3 sequence is CASSLLDRMNTEAFF. The CDR3 nucleotides read TGTGCCAGCAGTTTACTGGACAGAATGAACACTGAAGCTTTCTTT.

This clonotype was detected ten times or more. This chain links TRBV3-1 with TRBJ2-5; D is undetermined. From germline, CDR1 is LGHDT and CDR2 YNNKEL (reference sequence). This CDR3 spans 15 amino acids. Trimming cost V 2 bases and J 0 bases, with 10 bases left between them. The CDR3 here is CASSQPQSYQETQYF. DNA for the CDR3: TGTGCCAGCAGCCAACCTCAGTCGTACCAAGAGACCCAGTACTTC.

This clonotype has at least ten counts. The chain is built from TRBV7-6 and TRBJ2-5, with 9 bases identical to TRBD2. The V gene end was trimmed by 5 bases and the J gene end by 2 bases; junction bases not matched to a gene: 6. From germline, CDR1 is SGHVS and CDR2 FNYEAQ. The CDR3 runs 15 residues. The CDR3 region is CASSRLADLQETQYF. The DNA for the CDR3 is TGTGCCAGCAGCCGACTAGCGGACCTTCAAGAGACCCAGTACTTC.

This clonotype was recorded a few times. The chain carries TRBV6-1 and TRBJ2-2, with 7 bases that match TRBD1. V lost 5 bases, J lost 6 bases, and 15 bases stayed unmatched. This CDR3 region has 17 residues. CDR1 and CDR2 (germline): MNHNS, SASEGT. CDR3 DNA sequence: TGTGCCAGCAGTATAAGACCCTCTGACAGGGTCCCCGGGGAGCTGTTTTTT. Translation gives CASSIRPSDRVPGELFF.

This clonotype was detected ten times or more. The chain carries TRBV7-2 and TRBJ2-5; 7 nucleotides line up with TRBD2. CDR3 length equals 15 residues. J gave up 3 bases and V 1 base, and 5 bases lay outside the gene matches. The germline V gene encodes CDR1 SGHTA and CDR2 FQGNSA. The CDR3 DNA follows: TGTGCCAGCAGCTTAGGGGCGGGGAGGGAAGAGACCCAGTACTTC. This sequence encodes CASSLGAGREETQYF.

About this clonotype: A much larger clonotype is one base distant, so this may be a read error. Without the conserved terminal phenylalanine or tryptophan, this CDR3 likely stems from a read error. This CDR3 is CASSPLASGNTEAFI. The CDR3 DNA is TGTGCCAGCAGCCCTCTGGCCTCGGGGAACACTGAAGCTTTCATT. The chain combines TRBV3-1 with TRBJ1-1, with unresolved D. The CDR3 contains 15 residues. Trimming left V 4 bases short and J 1 base short, with 13 bases between. Looked up from germline, CDR1 is LGHDT and CDR2 is YNNKEL (reference sequence).